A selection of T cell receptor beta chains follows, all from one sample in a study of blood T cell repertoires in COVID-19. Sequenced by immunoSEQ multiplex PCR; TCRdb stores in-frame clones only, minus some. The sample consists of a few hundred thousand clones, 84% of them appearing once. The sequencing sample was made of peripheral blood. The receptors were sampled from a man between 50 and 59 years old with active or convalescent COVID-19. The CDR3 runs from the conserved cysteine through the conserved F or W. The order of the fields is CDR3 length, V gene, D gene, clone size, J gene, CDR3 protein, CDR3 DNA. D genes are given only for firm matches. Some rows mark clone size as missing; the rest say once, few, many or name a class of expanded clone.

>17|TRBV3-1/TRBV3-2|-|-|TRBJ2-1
CASSQEQRHSSYNEQFF
TGTGCCAGCAGCCAAGAGCAGCGCCATTCCTCATACAATGAGCAGTTCTTC
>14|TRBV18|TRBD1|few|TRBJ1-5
CASSPPRQGARQHF
TGTGCCAGCTCACCACCGAGACAGGGGGCGCGGCAGCATTTT
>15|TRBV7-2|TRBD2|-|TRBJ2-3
CASSLPGLREDTQYF
TGTGCCAGCAGCTTACCGGGACTAAGGGAAGATACGCAGTATTTT
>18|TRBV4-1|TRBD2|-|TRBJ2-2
CASERWGLAGFNTGELFF
TGCGCCAGCGAGAGGTGGGGACTAGCGGGGTTTAACACCGGGGAGCTGTTTTTT
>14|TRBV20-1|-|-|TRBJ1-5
CSAIDRVSNQPQHF
TGCAGTGCTATTGACCGGGTAAGCAATCAGCCCCAGCATTTT
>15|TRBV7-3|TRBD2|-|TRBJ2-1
CASSPLAGGHNEQFF
TGTGCCAGCAGCCCTCTAGCGGGAGGGCACAATGAGCAGTTCTTC
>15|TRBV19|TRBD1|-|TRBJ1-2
CASSVGQGLNYGYTF
TGTGCCAGTAGTGTTGGACAGGGCCTTAACTATGGCTACACCTTC
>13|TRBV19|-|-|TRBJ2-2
CATGQRNTGELFF
TGTGCCACGGGACAACGGAACACCGGGGAGCTGTTTTTT
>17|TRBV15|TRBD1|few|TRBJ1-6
CATSRDGPRGYNSPLHF
TGTGCCACCAGCAGAGACGGCCCCAGGGGGTATAATTCACCCCTCCACTTT
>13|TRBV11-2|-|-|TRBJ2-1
CASSLGRGNEQFF
TGTGCCAGCAGCTTAGGCCGAGGGAATGAGCAGTTCTTC
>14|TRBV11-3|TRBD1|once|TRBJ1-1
CASSLRGGEAEAFF
TGTGCCAGCAGCTTACGAGGGGGCGAAGCTGAAGCTTTCTTT
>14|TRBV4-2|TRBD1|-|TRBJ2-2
CASSKGQGAGELFF
TGTGCCAGCAGCAAAGGACAGGGGGCCGGGGAGCTGTTTTTT
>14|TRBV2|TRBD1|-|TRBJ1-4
CASSEGTGLGKLFF
TGTGCCAGCAGTGAAGGGACAGGACTCGGAAAACTGTTTTTT
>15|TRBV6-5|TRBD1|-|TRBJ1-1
CASSYPGQGHTEAFF
TGTGCCAGCAGTTACCCGGGACAGGGGCACACTGAAGCTTTCTTT
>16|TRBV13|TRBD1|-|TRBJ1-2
CASSRDRGRGNYGYTF
TGTGCCAGCAGCCGGGACAGGGGCCGAGGTAACTATGGCTACACCTTC
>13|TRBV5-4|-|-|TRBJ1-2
CASSSPTGYGYTF
TGTGCCAGCAGCTCCCCGACAGGCTATGGCTACACCTTC
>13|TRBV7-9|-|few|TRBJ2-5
CASSFGVAETQYF
TGTGCCAGCAGCTTCGGAGTCGCGGAGACCCAGTACTTC
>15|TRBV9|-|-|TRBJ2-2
CASSVVGNSFGELFF
TGTGCCAGCAGCGTAGTTGGCAATAGCTTCGGGGAGCTGTTTTTT
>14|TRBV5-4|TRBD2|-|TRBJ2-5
CASSSGTSGNLWYF
TGTGCCAGCAGCTCCGGGACTAGCGGTAACCTATGGTACTTC
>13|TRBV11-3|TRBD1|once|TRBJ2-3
CASSPRTGDTQYF
TGTGCCAGCAGCCCTCGGACAGGGGATACGCAGTATTTT
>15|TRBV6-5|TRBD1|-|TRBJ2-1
CASSPRRGGHNEQFF
TGTGCCAGCAGTCCTCGCAGAGGGGGCCACAATGAGCAGTTCTTC
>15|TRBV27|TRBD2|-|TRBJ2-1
CASSRGGGIINEQFF
TGTGCCAGCAGTCGCGGGGGGGGGATTATCAATGAGCAGTTCTTC
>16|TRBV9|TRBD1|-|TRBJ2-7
CASSPRGDRGTYEQYF
TGTGCCAGCAGCCCACGGGGGGACAGGGGGACCTACGAGCAGTACTTC
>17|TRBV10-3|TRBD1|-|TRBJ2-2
CAISLQGPEGNTGELFF
TGTGCCATCAGTCTACAGGGGCCTGAGGGGAACACCGGGGAGCTGTTTTTT
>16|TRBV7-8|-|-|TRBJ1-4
CASSTRTAATNEKLFF
TGTGCCAGCAGCACCCGGACAGCTGCAACTAATGAAAAACTGTTTTTT
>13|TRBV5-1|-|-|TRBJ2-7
CASSLAGRSEQYF
TGCGCCAGCAGCTTGGCGGGGAGGAGCGAGCAGTACTTC
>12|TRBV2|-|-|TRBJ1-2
CASSEYSGGYTF
TGTGCCAGCAGTGAGTATAGTGGTGGCTACACCTTC
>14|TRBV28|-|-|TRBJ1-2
CASSAVRPNYGHTF
TGTGCCAGCAGTGCAGTACGCCCTAACTATGGCCACACCTTC
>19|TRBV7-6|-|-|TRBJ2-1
CASSSRDRVAGLASNEQFF
TGTGCCAGCAGCTCCCGGGACAGGGTAGCCGGACTAGCTTCTAATGAGCAGTTCTTC
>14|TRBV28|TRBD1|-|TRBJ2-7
CASSLPQGAGEQYF
TGTGCCAGCAGCCTGCCCCAGGGGGCAGGTGAGCAGTACTTC
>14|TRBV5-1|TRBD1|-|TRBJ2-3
CASSSQGSTDTQYF
TGCGCCAGCAGCTCACAGGGGAGCACAGATACGCAGTATTTT
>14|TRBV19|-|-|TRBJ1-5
CASSIFVSNQPQHF
TGTGCCAGTAGTATCTTTGTTAGCAATCAGCCCCAGCATTTT
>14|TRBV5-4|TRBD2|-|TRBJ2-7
CASSRAGGKDEQYF
TGTGCCAGCTCGAGGGCGGGAGGTAAGGACGAGCAGTACTTC
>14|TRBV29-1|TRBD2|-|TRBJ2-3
CSFTVGGSTDTQYF
TGCAGTTTCACGGTGGGGGGGAGCACAGATACGCAGTATTTT
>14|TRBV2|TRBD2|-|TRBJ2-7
CASSETSFSYEQYF
TGTGCCAGCAGTGAGACTAGCTTTTCGTACGAGCAGTACTTC
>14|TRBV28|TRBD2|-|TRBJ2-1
CASSFAGGVNEQFF
TGTGCCAGCAGTTTCGCGGGAGGGGTCAATGAGCAGTTCTTC
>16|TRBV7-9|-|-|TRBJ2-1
CASSLLGQSRGGEQFF
TGTGCCAGCAGCCTGTTGGGACAATCCAGAGGTGGTGAGCAGTTCTTC
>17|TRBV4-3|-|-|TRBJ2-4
CASSHHGRRGLGNIQYF
TGCGCCAGCAGCCACCACGGCCGCAGGGGCCTGGGGAACATTCAGTACTTC
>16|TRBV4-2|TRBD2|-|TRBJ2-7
CASSRAQTSVSYEQYF
TGTGCCAGCAGCCGAGCTCAGACTAGCGTATCCTACGAGCAGTACTTC
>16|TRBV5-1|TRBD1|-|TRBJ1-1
CASSWGQGTGSTEAFF
TGCGCCAGCAGCTGGGGACAGGGGACGGGGAGCACTGAAGCTTTCTTT
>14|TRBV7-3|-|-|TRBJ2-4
CASSLGRVKNIQYF
TGTGCCAGCAGCTTAGGCAGGGTGAAAAACATTCAGTACTTC
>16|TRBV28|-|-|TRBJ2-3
CASSFSRALGTDTQYF
TGTGCCAGCAGTTTCTCCAGGGCCCTCGGCACAGATACGCAGTATTTT
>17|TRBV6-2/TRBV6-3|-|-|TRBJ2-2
CASSYSVNRDDTGELFF
TGTGCCAGCAGTTACTCGGTGAACAGGGACGACACCGGGGAGCTGTTTTTT
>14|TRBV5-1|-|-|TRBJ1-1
CASSLEARGTEAFF
TGCGCCAGCAGCTTGGAGGCAAGGGGCACTGAAGCTTTCTTT
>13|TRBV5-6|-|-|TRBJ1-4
CASSLDREEKLFF
TGTGCCAGCAGCTTGGACAGAGAAGAAAAACTGTTTTTT
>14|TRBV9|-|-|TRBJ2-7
CASSVGAGKYEQYF
TGTGCCAGCAGCGTAGGGGCGGGAAAATACGAGCAGTACTTC
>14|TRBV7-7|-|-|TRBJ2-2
CASSLGRNTGELFF
TGTGCTAGCAGCTTAGGCAGGAACACCGGGGAGCTGTTTTTT
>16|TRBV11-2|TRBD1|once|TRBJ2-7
CASSLVGQGSSYEQYF
TGTGCCAGCAGCTTGGTGGGACAGGGGAGCTCCTACGAGCAGTACTTC
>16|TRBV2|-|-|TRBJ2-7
CASTTASAKGVYEQYF
TGTGCCAGCACCACCGCGTCAGCAAAAGGGGTCTACGAGCAGTACTTC
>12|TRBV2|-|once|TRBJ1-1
CASSADSPEAFF
TGTGCCAGCAGTGCGGACAGTCCTGAAGCTTTCTTT
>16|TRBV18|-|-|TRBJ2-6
CASSRQGSSGANVLTF
TGTGCCAGCTCACGTCAGGGTTCCTCTGGGGCCAACGTCCTGACTTTC
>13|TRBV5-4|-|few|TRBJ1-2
CASSLAGARGYTF
TGTGCCAGCAGCTTAGCAGGGGCGCGTGGCTACACCTTC
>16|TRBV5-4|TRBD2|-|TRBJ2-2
CASSLLASGGTGELFF
TGTGCCAGCAGCTTGCTGGCTAGCGGGGGGACCGGGGAGCTGTTTTTT
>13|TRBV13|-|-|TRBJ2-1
CASSFPSHNEQFF
TGTGCCAGCAGCTTCCCCTCCCACAATGAGCAGTTCTTC
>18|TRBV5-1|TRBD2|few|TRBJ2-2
CASSLGVGLAANTGELFF
TGCGCCAGCAGCTTGGGCGTGGGACTAGCGGCGAACACCGGGGAGCTGTTTTTT
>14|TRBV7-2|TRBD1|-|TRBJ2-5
CASSPKTGSPTQYF
TGTGCCAGCAGCCCCAAGACAGGGTCTCCGACCCAGTACTTC